This T cell receptor (beta chain) stems from a study of control samples from healthy donors and cancer patients. This CDR3 is built from 12 residues. From germline, CDR1 is SNHLY and CDR2 FYNNEI. Turning to this clone: At one end, the junction sequence differs from germline, possibly due to a read error.

Assay: immunoSEQ multiplex PCR; the TCRdb copy retains only in-frame clones and omits some. The data hold 95,000 to 150,000 clones, with more than 70% observed a single time. The receptor was derived from a man aged 35 to 55 in good health. This chain connects TRBV2 to TRBJ2-2; D ambiguous. Sequencing was performed on blood. The CDR3 nucleotides read TGTGCCAGCAACTACTACACCAGGGAGCTGTTTTTT. It codes for CASNYYTRELFF.